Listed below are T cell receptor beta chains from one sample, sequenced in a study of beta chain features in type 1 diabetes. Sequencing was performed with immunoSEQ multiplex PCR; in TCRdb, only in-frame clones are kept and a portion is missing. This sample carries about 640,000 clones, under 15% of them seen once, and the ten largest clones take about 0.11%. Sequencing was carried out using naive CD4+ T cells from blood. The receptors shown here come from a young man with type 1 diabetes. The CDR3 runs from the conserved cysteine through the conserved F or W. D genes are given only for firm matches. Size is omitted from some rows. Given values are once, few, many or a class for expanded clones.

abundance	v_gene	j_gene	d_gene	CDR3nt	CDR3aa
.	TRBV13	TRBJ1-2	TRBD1	TGTGCCAGCAGCTTAGGCCGACAGGGTGTAAGTGGCTACACCTTC	CASSLGRQGVSGYTF
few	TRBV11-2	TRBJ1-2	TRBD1	TGTGCCAGCAGCGAACAACAGGGGAACTATGGCTACACCTTC	CASSEQQGNYGYTF
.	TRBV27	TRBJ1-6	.	TGTGCCAGCAGTTTCGAGTCGGCAATATCAATCAATTCACCCCTCCACTTT	CASSFESAISINSPLHF
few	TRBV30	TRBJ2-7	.	TGTGCCTGGAGTCTCAGTTACGAGCAGTACTTC	CAWSLSYEQYF
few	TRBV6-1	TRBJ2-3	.	TGTGCCAGCAGTGAAGCGGGGGGCGGGACTTCAGATACGCAGTATTTT	CASSEAGGGTSDTQYF
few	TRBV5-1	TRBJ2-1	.	TGCGCCAGCAGCCCAGAGGACAGTTTCTACAATGAGCAGTTCTTC	CASSPEDSFYNEQFF
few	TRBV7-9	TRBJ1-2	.	TGTGCCAGCAGCCCAATAGGCGGTGGAAGCTACACCTTC	CASSPIGGGSYTF
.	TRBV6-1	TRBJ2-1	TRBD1	TGTGCCAGCAGACCCACGGGACAGATCTACAATGAGCAGTTCTTC	CASRPTGQIYNEQFF
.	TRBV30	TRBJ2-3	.	TGTGCCTGGAGTGTCCAGCGGCTTCACACAGATACGCAGTATTTT	CAWSVQRLHTDTQYF
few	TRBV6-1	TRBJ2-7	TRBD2	TGTGCCAGTGCCCGCGGGAGGTGGGAGCAGTACTTC	CASARGRWEQYF
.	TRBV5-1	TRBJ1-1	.	TGCGCCAGCAGCTCCTTACTGGGAGAAGCCTCTGAAGCTTTCTTT	CASSSLLGEASEAFF
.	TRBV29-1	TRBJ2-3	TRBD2	TGCAGCGGGAGAACTAGCGGGGGTACCGATACGCAGTATTTT	CSGRTSGGTDTQYF
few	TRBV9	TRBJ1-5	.	TGTGCCATCATCGGGACAAGGCCTGCATATTGCAATCAGCCCCAGCATTTT	CAIIGTRPAYCNQPQHF
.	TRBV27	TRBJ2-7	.	TGTGCCAGCAGTTTATCGAGGCACCTCTACGAGCAGTACTTC	CASSLSRHLYEQYF
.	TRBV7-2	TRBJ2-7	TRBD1	TGTGCCAGCAGCGCCCCGCGGACAGGGTACGAGCAGTACTTC	CASSAPRTGYEQYF
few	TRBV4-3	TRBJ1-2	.	TGCGCCAGCAGCCAACGGCAGGGCGCCGACTATGGCTACACCTTC	CASSQRQGADYGYTF
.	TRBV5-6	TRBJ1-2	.	TGTGCCAGCAGCTTGGTTCCCAGGATAGATTACACCTTC	CASSLVPRIDYTF